The rows below give T cell receptor beta chains drawn from one sample of a study of OX40 agonist ivuxolimab in advanced cancers. Method: immunoSEQ multiplex PCR; TCRdb's copy keeps in-frame clones and lacks some. The table lists 63,000 or so clones, roughly 83% of them singletons, with roughly 7.9% in the top ten. The starting material was CD4+ or CD8+ T cells sorted from blood, obtained in a trial of the OX40 agonist ivuxolimab. The source is an adult with an advanced solid tumor such as melanoma, head and neck, liver or kidney cancer. Both conserved end residues are part of each CDR3. The D gene is left open where the match is weak. Expanded clones get a size class; other rows say once, few or many, or leave the size out.

D gene,J gene,clone size,V gene,CDR3 protein,CDR3 DNA
TRBD1,TRBJ2-1,NA,TRBV10-3,CAISEKRGTGGNNEQFF,TGTGCCATCAGTGAGAAAAGGGGGACAGGGGGAAACAATGAGCAGTTCTTC
NA,TRBJ2-2,NA,TRBV4-2,CASSQVANTGELFF,TGTGCCAGCAGCCAGGTAGCGAACACCGGGGAGCTGTTTTTT
NA,TRBJ1-2,NA,TRBV19,CASRPSGITNYGYTF,TGTGCCAGTAGGCCTTCCGGAATTACTAACTATGGCTACACCTTC
NA,TRBJ2-7,NA,TRBV18,CASSPEGGPFEQYF,TGTGCCAGCTCACCGGAAGGGGGGCCTTTCGAGCAGTACTTC
NA,TRBJ1-1,NA,TRBV6-6,CASSYSGSTEAFF,TGTGCCAGCAGTTACTCGGGGAGCACTGAAGCTTTCTTT
TRBD1,TRBJ1-2,NA,TRBV10-3,CAIRDRGQDNYGYTF,TGTGCCATCCGGGACAGGGGGCAGGATAACTATGGCTACACCTTC
TRBD2,TRBJ2-7,NA,TRBV7-9,CASSFDGEGYEQYF,TGTGCCAGCAGCTTTGATGGGGAGGGGTACGAGCAGTACTTC
NA,TRBJ1-1,NA,TRBV19,CASTRGMNTEAFF,TGTGCCAGTACGCGGGGGATGAACACTGAAGCTTTCTTT
NA,TRBJ2-3,NA,TRBV28,CASHSQSLTNTQYF,TGTGCTTCCCATTCCCAATCACTCACGAATACGCAGTATTTT
NA,TRBJ1-5,NA,TRBV6-5,CASSQGGNQPQHF,TGTGCCAGCAGCCAGGGAGGCAATCAGCCCCAGCATTTT
TRBD1,TRBJ2-1,few,TRBV7-3,CASGRGNYNEQFF,TGTGCCAGTGGCAGGGGGAACTACAATGAGCAGTTCTTC
NA,TRBJ2-1,NA,TRBV4-2,CASSQDLGDNEQFF,TGTGCCAGCAGCCAAGATCTAGGGGATAATGAGCAGTTCTTC
NA,TRBJ1-1,NA,TRBV4-2,CASSVLGNTEAFF,TGTGCCAGCAGCGTACTTGGGAACACTGAAGCTTTCTTT
NA,TRBJ1-1,few,TRBV9,CASSVTSTEETEAFF,TGTGCCAGCAGCGTAACTTCGACAGAGGAGACTGAAGCTTTCTTT
NA,TRBJ2-3,NA,TRBV5-1,CASSGQGQGTDTQYF,TGCGCCAGCAGCGGCCAGGGCCAAGGGACAGATACGCAGTATTTT
TRBD1,TRBJ2-3,NA,TRBV7-6,CASSSPGGTFADTQYF,TGTGCCAGCAGCTCCCCAGGGGGTACCTTTGCAGATACGCAGTATTTT
NA,TRBJ1-2,NA,TRBV27,CASSSRKSGTYTNYGYTF,TGTGCCAGCAGTTCCAGGAAATCCGGGACGTACACTAACTATGGCTACACCTTC
TRBD1,TRBJ1-1,NA,TRBV2,CATQGQGNTEAFF,TGTGCCACCCAGGGACAGGGGAACACTGAAGCTTTCTTT
NA,TRBJ1-5,NA,TRBV15,CATSPGRVKGQPQHF,TGTGCCACCAGTCCCGGACGGGTTAAGGGACAGCCCCAGCATTTT
NA,TRBJ1-2,NA,TRBV4-1,CASSQGVFYGYTF,TGCGCCAGCAGCCAAGGGGTTTTCTATGGCTACACCTTC
NA,TRBJ1-2,NA,TRBV19,CASTLRGFLGGYTF,TGTGCCAGCACCCTCAGGGGCTTCCTGGGCGGCTACACCTTC
TRBD1,TRBJ1-5,NA,TRBV7-8,CASSRTSGTDSNQPQHF,TGTGCCAGCAGCAGAACCTCCGGGACAGATAGCAATCAGCCCCAGCATTTT
NA,TRBJ1-5,NA,TRBV7-9,CASSLAGEFEGNQPQHF,TGTGCCAGCAGCTTAGCGGGGGAGTTTGAGGGCAACCAGCCCCAGCATTTT
NA,TRBJ2-7,NA,TRBV7-6,CASSPRRGFGEQYF,TGTGCCAGCAGCCCCCGTAGGGGATTCGGCGAGCAGTACTTC
NA,TRBJ2-2,NA,TRBV6-5,CASSYLEGVPGELFF,TGTGCCAGCAGTTACCTGGAAGGGGTCCCCGGGGAGCTGTTTTTT
NA,TRBJ1-4,NA,TRBV25-1,CASSESRKLFF,TGTGCCAGCAGTGAATCCCGGAAACTGTTTTTT
NA,TRBJ1-2,NA,TRBV18,CASPRDLTGNYGYTF,TGTGCCAGCCCCCGAGACCTAACTGGGAACTATGGCTACACCTTC
NA,TRBJ1-2,NA,TRBV5-6,CASSLGRVGYTF,TGTGCCAGCAGCTTAGGCAGGGTCGGCTACACCTTC
NA,TRBJ2-7,NA,TRBV2,CASILAYEQYF,TGTGCCAGCATATTGGCCTACGAGCAGTACTTC
TRBD1,TRBJ1-6,NA,TRBV30,CAWTGQGLYNSPLHF,TGTGCCTGGACCGGACAGGGTCTCTATAATTCACCCCTCCACTTT
TRBD2,TRBJ2-5,NA,TRBV10-3,CAISESGPTSGRQETQYF,TGTGCCATCAGTGAGTCAGGACCGACTAGCGGCCGACAAGAGACCCAGTACTTC
TRBD1,TRBJ1-3,NA,TRBV25-1,CASRPQGANTIYF,TGTGCCAGCAGACCGCAGGGGGCCAACACCATATATTTT
TRBD1,TRBJ2-4,NA,TRBV7-2,CASSLMGQGGGIQYF,TGTGCCAGCAGCCTGATGGGACAGGGCGGGGGCATTCAGTACTTC
NA,TRBJ1-5,few,TRBV6-5,CASSYIRGGQPQHF,TGTGCCAGCAGTTACATCAGGGGAGGGCAGCCCCAGCATTTT
NA,TRBJ1-1,NA,TRBV9,CASSASPGEAFF,TGTGCCAGCAGCGCAAGCCCGGGTGAAGCTTTCTTT
NA,TRBJ2-1,NA,TRBV5-1,CASSPQTTYNEQFF,TGCGCCAGCAGCCCCCAGACTACTTACAATGAGCAGTTCTTC
TRBD2,TRBJ2-3,NA,TRBV28,CASSLGISLAGPSTLTDTQYF,TGTGCCAGCAGTTTAGGGATTAGTCTAGCGGGCCCGTCAACCCTCACAGATACGCAGTATTTT
TRBD2,TRBJ2-6,NA,TRBV5-8,CASTRGGAGANVLTF,TGTGCCAGCACTCGTGGGGGGGCTGGGGCCAACGTCCTGACTTTC
TRBD2,TRBJ2-1,NA,TRBV10-3,CAISTSGEQFF,TGTGCCATCAGCACTAGCGGTGAGCAGTTCTTC
NA,TRBJ1-1,NA,TRBV6-6,CASSSPRNTEAFF,TGTGCCAGCAGTTCCCCCAGGAACACTGAAGCTTTCTTT
NA,TRBJ2-1,NA,TRBV14,CASSQDRGSGRYNEQFF,TGTGCCAGCAGCCAAGATCGGGGTAGCGGTCGGTACAATGAGCAGTTCTTC
NA,TRBJ2-1,NA,TRBV5-1,CASSLVEVRNEQFF,TGCGCCAGCAGCTTGGTCGAGGTTCGAAATGAGCAGTTCTTC
NA,TRBJ1-2,NA,TRBV6-5,CASSLIALAEASYTF,TGTGCCAGCAGTCTAATAGCTCTGGCAGAGGCGAGCTACACCTTC
NA,TRBJ1-1,NA,TRBV18,CASSRQLGGNTEAFF,TGTGCCAGCTCACGCCAACTAGGGGGGAACACTGAAGCTTTCTTT
TRBD2,TRBJ2-7,NA,TRBV5-1,CASSLLLAGKGWDEQYF,TGCGCCAGCAGCTTGCTACTAGCGGGAAAGGGTTGGGACGAGCAGTACTTC
NA,TRBJ2-5,once,TRBV29-1,CSVSLIQETQYF,TGCAGCGTTTCGTTGATCCAAGAGACCCAGTACTTC
TRBD1,TRBJ2-4,few,TRBV2,CASSRTGGELAKNIQYF,TGTGCCAGCAGTCGGACAGGGGGCGAACTAGCCAAAAACATTCAGTACTTC
NA,TRBJ1-2,NA,TRBV4-2,CASSQGRDSSNYGYTF,TGTGCCAGCAGCCAAGGACGGGACTCCTCTAACTATGGCTACACCTTC
TRBD2,TRBJ2-1,once,TRBV29-1,CSVELAGGNNEQFF,TGCAGCGTTGAACTAGCGGGAGGAAACAATGAGCAGTTCTTC
TRBD2,TRBJ2-1,NA,TRBV19,CASSRRELHNEQFF,TGTGCCAGTAGTAGGCGGGAGCTACACAATGAGCAGTTCTTC
TRBD1,TRBJ1-3,NA,TRBV7-9,CASSGGQGWDTIYF,TGTGCCAGCAGCGGAGGACAGGGGTGGGACACCATATATTTT
NA,TRBJ2-7,NA,TRBV10-2,CASSERDPSTYEQYF,TGCGCCAGCAGTGAGAGGGACCCATCTACCTACGAGCAGTACTTC
TRBD1,TRBJ2-7,NA,TRBV7-6,CASSAFTGAEQYF,TGTGCCAGCAGCGCCTTTACAGGGGCCGAGCAGTACTTC
TRBD2,TRBJ2-2,NA,TRBV11-3,CATSGLAGPTGELFF,TGTGCCACCTCGGGACTAGCGGGACCCACCGGGGAGCTGTTTTTT
NA,TRBJ2-7,NA,TRBV11-2,CASSPRRLYEQYF,TGTGCCAGCAGCCCTAGGCGTCTCTACGAGCAGTACTTC
TRBD1,TRBJ1-1,few,TRBV11-2,CASSRTGGRSMNTEAFF,TGTGCCAGCAGCCGAACAGGGGGCAGGAGTATGAACACTGAAGCTTTCTTT